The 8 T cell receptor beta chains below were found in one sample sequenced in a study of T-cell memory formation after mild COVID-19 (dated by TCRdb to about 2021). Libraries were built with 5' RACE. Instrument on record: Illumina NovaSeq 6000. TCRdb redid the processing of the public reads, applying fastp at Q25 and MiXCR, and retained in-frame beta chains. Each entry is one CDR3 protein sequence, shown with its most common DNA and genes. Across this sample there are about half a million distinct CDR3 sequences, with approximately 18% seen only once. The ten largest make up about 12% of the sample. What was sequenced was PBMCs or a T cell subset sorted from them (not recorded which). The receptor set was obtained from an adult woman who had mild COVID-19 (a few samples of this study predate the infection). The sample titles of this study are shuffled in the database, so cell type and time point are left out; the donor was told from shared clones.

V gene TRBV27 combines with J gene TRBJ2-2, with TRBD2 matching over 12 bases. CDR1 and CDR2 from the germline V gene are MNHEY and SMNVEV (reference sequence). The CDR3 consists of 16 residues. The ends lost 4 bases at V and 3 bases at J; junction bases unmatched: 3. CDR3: CASSSGLAGHTGELFF. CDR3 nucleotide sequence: TGTGCCAGCAGTTCAGGACTAGCGGGGCACACCGGGGAGCTGTTTTTT.

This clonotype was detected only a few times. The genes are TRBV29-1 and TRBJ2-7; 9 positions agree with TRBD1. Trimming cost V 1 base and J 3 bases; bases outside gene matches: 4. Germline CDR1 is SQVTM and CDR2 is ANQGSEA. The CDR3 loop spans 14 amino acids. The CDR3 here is CSVEVGQGIYEQYF. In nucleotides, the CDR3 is TGCAGCGTTGAAGTGGGACAGGGCATCTACGAGCAGTACTTC.

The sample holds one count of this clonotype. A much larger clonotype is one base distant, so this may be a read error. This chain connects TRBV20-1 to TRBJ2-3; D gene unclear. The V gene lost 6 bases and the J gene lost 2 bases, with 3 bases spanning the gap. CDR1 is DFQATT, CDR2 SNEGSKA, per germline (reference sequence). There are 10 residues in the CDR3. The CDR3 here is CSAHTDTQYF. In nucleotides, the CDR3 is TGCAGTGCCCACACAGATACGCAGTATTTT.

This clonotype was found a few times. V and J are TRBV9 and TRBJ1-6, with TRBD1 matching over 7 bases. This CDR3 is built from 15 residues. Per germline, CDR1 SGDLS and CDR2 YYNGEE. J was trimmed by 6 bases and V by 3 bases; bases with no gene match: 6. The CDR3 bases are TGTGCCAGCAGCGCTGGGGACAGAATTAATTCACCCCTCCACTTT. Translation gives CASSAGDRINSPLHF.

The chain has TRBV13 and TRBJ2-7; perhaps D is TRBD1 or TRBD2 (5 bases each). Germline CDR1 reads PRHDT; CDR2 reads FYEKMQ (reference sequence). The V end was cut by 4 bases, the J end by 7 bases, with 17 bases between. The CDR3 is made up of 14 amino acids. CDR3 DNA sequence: TGTGCCAGCAGCTCCCCCGGGACGGAGGTAGAGCAGTACTTC. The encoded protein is CASSSPGTEVEQYF.

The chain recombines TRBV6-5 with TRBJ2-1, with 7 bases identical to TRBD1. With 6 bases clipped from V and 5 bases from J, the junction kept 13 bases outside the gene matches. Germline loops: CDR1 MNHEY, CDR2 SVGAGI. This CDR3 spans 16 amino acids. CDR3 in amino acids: CASSYMTGYPHNEQFF. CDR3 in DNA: TGTGCCAGCAGCTATATGACAGGGTACCCCCACAATGAGCAGTTCTTC.

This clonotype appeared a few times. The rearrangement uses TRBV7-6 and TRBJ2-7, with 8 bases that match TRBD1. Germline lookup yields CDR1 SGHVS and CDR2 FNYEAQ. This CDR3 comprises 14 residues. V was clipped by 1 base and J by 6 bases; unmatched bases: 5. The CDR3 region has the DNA TGTGCCAGCAGCTTAGGAGGAGGGACAGGCGAGCAGTACTTC. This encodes CASSLGGGTGEQYF.

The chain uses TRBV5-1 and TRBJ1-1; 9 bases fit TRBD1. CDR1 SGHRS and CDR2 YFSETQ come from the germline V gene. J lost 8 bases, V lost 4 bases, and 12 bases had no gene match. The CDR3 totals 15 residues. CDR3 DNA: TGCGCCAGCAGCGAAGGCACAGGGGGCATAGGAGAAGCTTTCTTT. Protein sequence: CASSEGTGGIGEAFF.